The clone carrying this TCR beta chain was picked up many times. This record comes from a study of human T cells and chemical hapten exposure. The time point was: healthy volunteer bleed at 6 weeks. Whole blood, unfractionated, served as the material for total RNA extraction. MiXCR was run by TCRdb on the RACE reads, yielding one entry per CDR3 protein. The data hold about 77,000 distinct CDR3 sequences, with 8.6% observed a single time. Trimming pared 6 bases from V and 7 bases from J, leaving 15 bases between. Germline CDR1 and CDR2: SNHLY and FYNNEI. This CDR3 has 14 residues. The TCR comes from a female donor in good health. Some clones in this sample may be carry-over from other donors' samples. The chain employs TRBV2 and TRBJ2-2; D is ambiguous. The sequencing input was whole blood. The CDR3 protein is CASSWAVRGGELFF. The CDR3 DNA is TGTGCCAGCAGCTGGGCGGTACGTGGCGGGGAGCTGTTTTTT.